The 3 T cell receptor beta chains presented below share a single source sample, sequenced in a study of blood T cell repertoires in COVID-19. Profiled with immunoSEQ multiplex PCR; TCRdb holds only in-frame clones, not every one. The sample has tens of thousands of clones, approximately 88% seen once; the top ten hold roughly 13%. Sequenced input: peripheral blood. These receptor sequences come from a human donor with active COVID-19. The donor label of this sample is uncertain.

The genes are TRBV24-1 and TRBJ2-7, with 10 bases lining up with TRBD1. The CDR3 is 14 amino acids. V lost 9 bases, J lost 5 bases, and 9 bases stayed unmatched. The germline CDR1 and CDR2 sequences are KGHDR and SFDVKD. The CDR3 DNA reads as TGTGCCACCGGCCGGGACAGGGGATATCACGAGCAGTACTTC. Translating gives CATGRDRGYHEQYF.

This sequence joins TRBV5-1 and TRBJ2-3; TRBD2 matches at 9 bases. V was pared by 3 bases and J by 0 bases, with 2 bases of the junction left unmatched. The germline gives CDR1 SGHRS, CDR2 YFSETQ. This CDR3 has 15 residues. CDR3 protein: CASSSSGDSTDTQYF. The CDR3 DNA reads TGCGCCAGCAGCTCTAGCGGGGACAGCACAGATACGCAGTATTTT. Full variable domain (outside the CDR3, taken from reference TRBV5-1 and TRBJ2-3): KAGVTQTPRYLIKTRGQQVTLSCSPISGHRSVSWYQQTPGQGLQFLFEYFSETQRNKGNFPGRFSGRQFSNSRSEMNVSTLELGDSALYLCASSSSGDSTDTQYFGPGTRLTVL.

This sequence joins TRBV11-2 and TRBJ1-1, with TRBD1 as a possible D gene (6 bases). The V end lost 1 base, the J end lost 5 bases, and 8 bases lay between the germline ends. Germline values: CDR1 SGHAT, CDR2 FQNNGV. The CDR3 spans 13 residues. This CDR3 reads CASSLVRGTEAFF. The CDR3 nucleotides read TGTGCCAGCAGCTTAGTTAGGGGGACTGAAGCTTTCTTT.